This is a list of T cell receptor beta chains from one sample in a study of T cell responses to AZD1222 COVID-19 vaccine. Clones were sequenced by immunoSEQ multiplex PCR, and TCRdb holds only the in-frame ones, with some missing. The table has 150,000 to 200,000 clones, about 91% seen once. Material: peripheral blood, obtained on day 0 of MenACWY control vaccination. Receptors originate from an adult in good health. The CDR3 runs from the conserved cysteine through the conserved F or W. Each record gives: clone size, V gene, J gene, D gene, CDR3 protein, CDR3 DNA. A D gene is named only where the DNA matches it firmly. Clone size is not always given. Where it is, it says once, few, many or a class for expanded clones.

abundance: NA; v_gene: TRBV6-5; j_gene: TRBJ1-5; d_gene: NA; CDR3aa: CASSLRGVEPQHF; CDR3nt: TGTGCCAGCAGCCTTAGGGGTGTTGAGCCCCAGCATTTT
abundance: NA; v_gene: TRBV6-1; j_gene: TRBJ1-2; d_gene: NA; CDR3aa: CASSEFGTQLPYYGYTF; CDR3nt: TGTGCCAGCAGTGAATTCGGGACCCAATTGCCCTACTATGGCTACACCTTC
abundance: once; v_gene: TRBV5-8; j_gene: TRBJ1-1; d_gene: NA; CDR3aa: CASSREGGYTEAFF; CDR3nt: TGTGCCAGCAGCCGGGAGGGCGGGTACACTGAAGCTTTCTTT
abundance: NA; v_gene: TRBV5-1; j_gene: TRBJ2-7; d_gene: NA; CDR3aa: CASSLGLVPYEQYF; CDR3nt: TGCGCCAGCAGCTTGGGACTAGTACCCTACGAGCAGTACTTC
abundance: NA; v_gene: TRBV9; j_gene: TRBJ2-7; d_gene: TRBD1; CDR3aa: CASSVGQGAGEQYF; CDR3nt: TGTGCCAGCAGCGTCGGACAGGGGGCGGGCGAGCAGTACTTC
abundance: NA; v_gene: TRBV19; j_gene: TRBJ2-2; d_gene: NA; CDR3aa: CASSIGFNTGELFF; CDR3nt: TGTGCCAGTAGTATCGGCTTCAACACCGGGGAGCTGTTTTTT
abundance: NA; v_gene: TRBV18; j_gene: TRBJ1-1; d_gene: TRBD1; CDR3aa: CASSPTFQTGSTEAFF; CDR3nt: TGTGCCAGCTCACCTACTTTTCAGACAGGGAGTACTGAAGCTTTCTTT
abundance: NA; v_gene: TRBV30; j_gene: TRBJ1-3; d_gene: NA; CDR3aa: CAWSVLSTIYF; CDR3nt: TGTGCCTGGAGTGTACTGTCCACCATATATTTT
abundance: NA; v_gene: TRBV5-6; j_gene: TRBJ1-4; d_gene: TRBD1; CDR3aa: CASSPRQGGSEKLFF; CDR3nt: TGTGCCAGCAGCCCTAGACAGGGAGGCAGTGAAAAACTGTTTTTT
abundance: NA; v_gene: TRBV5-1; j_gene: TRBJ2-4; d_gene: TRBD2; CDR3aa: CASSYQTSGKNIQYF; CDR3nt: TGCGCCAGCAGCTACCAGACTAGCGGCAAAAACATTCAGTACTTC
abundance: NA; v_gene: TRBV25-1; j_gene: TRBJ1-2; d_gene: NA; CDR3aa: CASSGGGANYGYTF; CDR3nt: TGTGCCAGCAGTGGCGGGGGGGCTAACTATGGCTACACCTTC
abundance: once; v_gene: TRBV30; j_gene: TRBJ1-1; d_gene: NA; CDR3aa: CAWDIGTSTEAFF; CDR3nt: TGTGCCTGGGACATAGGGACCAGCACTGAAGCTTTCTTT
abundance: once; v_gene: TRBV27; j_gene: TRBJ1-2; d_gene: NA; CDR3aa: CASSTLSGGGFHYGYTF; CDR3nt: TGTGCCAGCAGTACCCTTAGCGGGGGTGGGTTCCACTATGGCTACACCTTC
abundance: NA; v_gene: TRBV5-1; j_gene: TRBJ1-4; d_gene: TRBD1; CDR3aa: CASSLGTGNEKLFF; CDR3nt: TGCGCCAGCAGCTTGGGGACAGGGAATGAAAAACTGTTTTTT
abundance: NA; v_gene: TRBV27; j_gene: TRBJ2-1; d_gene: TRBD1; CDR3aa: CASSLYRGNEQFF; CDR3nt: TGTGCCAGCAGTTTATACAGGGGAAATGAGCAGTTCTTC
abundance: NA; v_gene: TRBV7-2; j_gene: TRBJ2-3; d_gene: TRBD2; CDR3aa: CASSSARLGRGVADTQYF; CDR3nt: TGTGCCAGCAGCTCAGCGCGACTAGGTCGGGGGGTTGCAGATACGCAGTATTTT
abundance: NA; v_gene: TRBV27; j_gene: TRBJ1-3; d_gene: TRBD1; CDR3aa: CASSFSGTGLYTIYF; CDR3nt: TGTGCCAGCAGTTTCTCCGGGACAGGGCTATACACCATATATTTT
abundance: NA; v_gene: TRBV3-1/TRBV3-2; j_gene: TRBJ1-4; d_gene: NA; CDR3aa: CASSRTLDTEKLFF; CDR3nt: TGTGCCAGCAGCCGTACCCTTGACACTGAAAAACTGTTTTTT
abundance: NA; v_gene: TRBV9; j_gene: TRBJ2-5; d_gene: NA; CDR3aa: CASSVSSWETQYF; CDR3nt: TGTGCCAGCAGCGTTTCTAGTTGGGAGACCCAGTACTTC
abundance: NA; v_gene: TRBV21-1; j_gene: TRBJ1-6; d_gene: NA; CDR3aa: CASSNTPISYNSPLHF; CDR3nt: TGTGCCAGCAGCAACACACCGATCTCCTATAATTCACCCCTCCACTTT
abundance: NA; v_gene: TRBV7-6; j_gene: TRBJ2-1; d_gene: NA; CDR3aa: CASSLGQTPYNEQFF; CDR3nt: TGTGCCAGCAGCTTAGGACAGACCCCCTACAATGAGCAGTTCTTC
abundance: NA; v_gene: TRBV10-3; j_gene: TRBJ2-7; d_gene: TRBD2; CDR3aa: CATQLAGDHVEQYF; CDR3nt: TGTGCCACGCAACTAGCGGGAGATCACGTCGAGCAGTACTTC
abundance: once; v_gene: TRBV7-2; j_gene: TRBJ1-1; d_gene: NA; CDR3aa: CASSIGTPNTEAFF; CDR3nt: TGTGCCAGCAGCATCGGGACACCGAACACTGAAGCTTTCTTT
abundance: NA; v_gene: TRBV4-1; j_gene: TRBJ1-2; d_gene: NA; CDR3aa: CASSQEKGNARGYTF; CDR3nt: TGCGCCAGCAGCCAAGAAAAGGGTAACGCGAGAGGCTACACCTTC
abundance: few; v_gene: TRBV19; j_gene: TRBJ1-1; d_gene: NA; CDR3aa: CASSITGRGTEAFF; CDR3nt: TGTGCCAGTAGTATAACGGGGAGGGGCACTGAAGCTTTCTTT
abundance: NA; v_gene: TRBV9; j_gene: TRBJ1-1; d_gene: NA; CDR3aa: CASSVAPTVNTEAFF; CDR3nt: TGTGCCAGCAGCGTAGCTCCGACAGTGAACACTGAAGCTTTCTTT
abundance: NA; v_gene: TRBV29-1; j_gene: TRBJ1-2; d_gene: NA; CDR3aa: CSVRGANYGYTF; CDR3nt: TGCAGCGTGCGAGGGGCTAACTATGGCTACACCTTC
abundance: NA; v_gene: TRBV19; j_gene: TRBJ2-1; d_gene: NA; CDR3aa: CASSGVVFNEQFF; CDR3nt: TGTGCCAGTAGCGGGGTAGTTTTTAATGAGCAGTTCTTC
abundance: NA; v_gene: TRBV7-3; j_gene: TRBJ1-1; d_gene: NA; CDR3aa: CASSLSGNTEAFF; CDR3nt: TGTGCCAGCAGCCTTTCCGGGAACACTGAAGCTTTCTTT
abundance: NA; v_gene: TRBV5-1; j_gene: TRBJ2-3; d_gene: NA; CDR3aa: CASRTTDTQYF; CDR3nt: TGCGCCAGCAGGACCACAGATACGCAGTATTTT
abundance: NA; v_gene: TRBV28; j_gene: TRBJ1-4; d_gene: NA; CDR3aa: CASSLFSTGGTEKLFF; CDR3nt: TGTGCCAGCAGTTTATTTAGTACCGGCGGAACTGAAAAACTGTTTTTT
abundance: NA; v_gene: TRBV13; j_gene: TRBJ1-3; d_gene: NA; CDR3aa: CASSLEVGSSGNTIYF; CDR3nt: TGTGCCAGCAGCTTAGAAGTTGGCAGCTCTGGAAACACCATATATTTT
abundance: few; v_gene: TRBV5-8; j_gene: TRBJ1-6; d_gene: TRBD1; CDR3aa: CASSLGQGGNSPLHF; CDR3nt: TGTGCCAGCAGCTTGGGACAGGGTGGTAATTCACCCCTCCACTTT
abundance: NA; v_gene: TRBV7-8; j_gene: TRBJ1-1; d_gene: NA; CDR3aa: CASSPPTENTEAFF; CDR3nt: TGTGCCAGCAGCCCCCCGACGGAGAACACTGAAGCTTTCTTT